The clone carrying this TCR beta chain has at least ten counts. This entry comes from a study of Graves' ophthalmopathy and Graves' hyperthyroidism. The TCR beta CDR3 regions underwent amplification from RNA transcripts. HTBI-primed first-round RT-PCR preceded second-round multiplex PCR. MiXCR, applied by TCRdb to the multiplex PCR reads, yields one record per CDR3 protein. The table has about 160,000 distinct CDR3 sequences, around 40% seen once. The CDR3 covers 16 residues. V shed 0 bases and J shed 4 bases, with 15 bases lying between them. CDR1 is MNHNS, CDR2 SASEGT, per germline. The V and J genes are TRBV6-1 and TRBJ1-2, with D unresolved. The receptor was derived from a man aged 30 to 39 with Graves' ophthalmopathy. What was sequenced was peripheral blood. CDR3 DNA: TGTGCCAGCAGTGAAGCGGGAAGCTCGGGCGTCTATGGCTACACCTTC. This translates into CASSEAGSSGVYGYTF.